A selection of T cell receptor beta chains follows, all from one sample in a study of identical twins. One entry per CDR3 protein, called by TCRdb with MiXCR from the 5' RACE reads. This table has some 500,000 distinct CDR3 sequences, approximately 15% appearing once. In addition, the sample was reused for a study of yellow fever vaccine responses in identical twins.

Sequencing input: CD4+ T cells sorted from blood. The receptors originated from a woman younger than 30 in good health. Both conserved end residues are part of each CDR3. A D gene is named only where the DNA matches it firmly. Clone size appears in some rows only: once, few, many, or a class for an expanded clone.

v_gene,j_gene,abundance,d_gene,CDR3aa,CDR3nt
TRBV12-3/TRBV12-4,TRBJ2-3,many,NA,CASSLALRASTDTQYF,TGTGCCAGCAGTTTAGCGCTCAGAGCTAGCACAGATACGCAGTATTTT
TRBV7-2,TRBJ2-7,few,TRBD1,CASSLVGTGLAYEQYF,TGTGCCAGCAGCTTAGTTGGGACAGGGTTAGCATACGAGCAGTACTTC
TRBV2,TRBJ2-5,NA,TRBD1,CASSPGQGIGEETQYF,TGTGCCAGCAGCCCCGGACAGGGTATAGGAGAAGAGACCCAGTACTTC
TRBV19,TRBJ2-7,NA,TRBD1,CASKPGQRPSDIHEQYF,TGTGCCAGTAAACCGGGACAGAGACCTTCGGATATCCACGAGCAGTACTTC
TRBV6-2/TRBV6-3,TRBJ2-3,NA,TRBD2,CASSPSLPRWTSGRADTQYF,TGTGCCAGCAGTCCCTCTCTTCCACGTTGGACTAGCGGGAGGGCAGATACGCAGTATTTT
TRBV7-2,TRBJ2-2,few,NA,CASSLQGGAGELFF,TGTGCCAGCAGCTTACAGGGAGGCGCCGGGGAGCTGTTTTTT
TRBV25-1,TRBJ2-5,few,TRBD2,CASAPYSGRSSAQYF,TGTGCCAGCGCCCCTTATAGCGGGAGATCTTCGGCCCAGTACTTC
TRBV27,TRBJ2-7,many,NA,CASSPDRYNYEQYF,TGTGCCAGCAGCCCCGACAGGTATAATTACGAGCAGTACTTC
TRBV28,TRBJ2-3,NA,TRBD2,CASSLWERGTSGFGNTQYF,TGTGCCAGCAGTTTATGGGAACGCGGGACTAGCGGTTTCGGGAATACGCAGTATTTT
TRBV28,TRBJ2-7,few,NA,CASRERAGDEQYF,TGTGCCAGCAGAGAGCGGGCCGGGGACGAGCAGTACTTC
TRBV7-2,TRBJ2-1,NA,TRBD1,CASSRTGGGGNEQFF,TGTGCCAGCAGCCGGACAGGGGGTGGGGGCAATGAGCAGTTCTTC
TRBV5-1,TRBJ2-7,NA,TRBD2,CASSLDSGGAVSYEQYF,TGCGCCAGCAGCTTGGACAGCGGGGGGGCTGTTTCCTACGAGCAGTACTTC
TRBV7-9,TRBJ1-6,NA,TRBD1,CASSLQGVTNSPLHF,TGTGCCAGCAGCCTACAGGGGGTTACTAATTCACCCCTCCACTTT
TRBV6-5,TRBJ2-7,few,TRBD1,CASSYSGTGDEQYF,TGTGCCAGCAGTTACTCCGGGACAGGGGACGAGCAGTACTTC
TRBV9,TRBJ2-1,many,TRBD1,CASSPRDRASYNEQFF,TGTGCCAGCAGCCCTAGGGACAGGGCATCCTACAATGAGCAGTTCTTC
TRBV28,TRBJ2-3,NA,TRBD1,CASSLWGQGIRTDTQYF,TGTGCCAGCAGTTTATGGGGACAGGGAATACGCACAGATACGCAGTATTTT
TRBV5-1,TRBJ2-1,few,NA,CASSPRGGVNEQFF,TGCGCCAGCAGCCCGAGGGGCGGAGTCAATGAGCAGTTCTTC
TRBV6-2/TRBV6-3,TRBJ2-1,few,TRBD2,CASSRSSSGIAPYNEQFF,TGTGCCAGCTCAAGGTCGAGTAGCGGGATTGCCCCCTACAATGAGCAGTTCTTC
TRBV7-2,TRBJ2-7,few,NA,CASSPEGQLYEQYF,TGTGCCAGCAGCCCGGAGGGACAACTTTACGAGCAGTACTTC
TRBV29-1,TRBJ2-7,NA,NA,CSGLRGTYEQYF,TGCAGCGGCCTCCGCGGAACCTACGAGCAGTACTTC
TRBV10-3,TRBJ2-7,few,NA,CAITPQLGQTGGEQYF,TGTGCCATCACCCCCCAACTGGGACAGACGGGAGGCGAGCAGTACTTC
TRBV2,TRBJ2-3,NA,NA,CASTISADTQYF,TGTGCCAGCACGATATCCGCAGATACGCAGTATTTT
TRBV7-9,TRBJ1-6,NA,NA,CASSTIGGSSPLHF,TGTGCCAGCAGCACCATCGGAGGGAGTTCACCCCTCCACTTT
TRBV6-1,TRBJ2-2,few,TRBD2,CANRAGANTGELFF,TGTGCCAACCGAGCGGGGGCGAACACCGGGGAGCTGTTTTTT
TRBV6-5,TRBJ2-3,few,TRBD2,CASSYSWLAGGTDTQYF,TGTGCCAGCAGTTACTCGTGGCTAGCGGGGGGCACAGATACGCAGTATTTT
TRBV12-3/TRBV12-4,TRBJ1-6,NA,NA,CASSSNRETLHF,TGTGCCAGCAGTTCCAACAGGGAAACCCTCCACTTT
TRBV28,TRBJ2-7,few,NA,CASNEAGQTYEQYF,TGTGCCAGCAACGAAGCAGGGCAGACCTACGAGCAGTACTTC
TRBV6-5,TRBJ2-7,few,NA,CASSYVGAVVREQYF,TGTGCCAGCAGTTACGTGGGGGCGGTGGTGAGGGAGCAGTACTTC